The 20 T cell receptor beta chains presented below share a single source sample, sequenced in a study of shared clonotypes between healthy human individuals. The method was immunoSEQ multiplex PCR; TCRdb's version includes in-frame clones alone and lacks a portion of them. Among roughly 2 million clones listed, roughly 94% were seen once. Sequenced input: naive CD4+ T cells sorted from blood. Subset indicated: CD45RA+ positively selected. The source is a man between 18 and 35 years old in good health.

The rearrangement joins TRBV6-1 to TRBJ2-1; perhaps TRBD2 as D (6 bases). Germline loops: CDR1 MNHNS, CDR2 SASEGT. V lost 3 bases to trimming and J lost 3 bases, with 12 bases between them. There are 15 residues in the CDR3. The CDR3 protein is CASSERRGLYNEQFF. Written as DNA, the CDR3 is TGTGCCAGCAGTGAGAGGAGGGGACTCTACAATGAGCAGTTCTTC.

DNA of the CDR3: TGTGCCAGCAGTTCGACCTCTAGCGTCCCCTCCAATGAGCAGTTCTTC. Residues: CASSSTSSVPSNEQFF. J is TRBJ2-1 and V is TRBV27, with D perhaps matching TRBD2 (6 bases). The CDR3 runs to 16 residues. Germline V CDR1 and CDR2: MNHEY, SMNVEV (reference sequence). Trimming cost V 4 bases and J 6 bases, with 19 bases left between them.

The chain is built from TRBV7-2 and TRBJ1-6; 10 positions agree with TRBD1. The length of the CDR3 is 14 residues. After removal of 3 bases from V and 9 bases from J, the junction contained 2 bases not matched to a gene. Germline CDR1 reads SGHTA; CDR2 reads FQGNSA. The CDR3 nucleotides read TGTGCCAGCAGCTTTGGACAGGGGGTTTCACCCCTCCACTTT. Amino acid sequence: CASSFGQGVSPLHF. The entire variable domain, with the rest obtained from reference TRBV7-2 and TRBJ1-6, is as follows: GAGVSQSPSNKVTEKGKDVELRCDPISGHTALYWYRQSLGQGLEFLIYFQGNSAPDKSGLPSDRFSAERTGGSVSTLTIQRTQQEDSAVYLCASSFGQGVSPLHFGNGTRLTVT.

The chain carries TRBV11-3 and TRBJ2-1, with D possibly matching TRBD2 (6 bases). The CDR3 is made up of 12 amino acids. V was pared by 5 bases and J by 6 bases, with 8 bases between. CDR1 SGHNT and CDR2 YENEEA come from the germline V gene. Here the CDR3 reads CASSRGFNEQFF. CDR3 nucleotides: TGTGCCAGCAGCCGGGGGTTCAATGAGCAGTTCTTC. Looking up the rest from reference TRBV11-3 and TRBJ2-1 gives the full variable domain: EAGVVQSPRYKIIEKKQPVAFWCNPISGHNTLYWYLQNLGQGPELLIRYENEEAVDDSQLPKDRFSAERLKGVDSTLKIQPAELGDSAVYLCASSRGFNEQFFGPGTRLTVL.

A remark on this clone: The same CDR3 can be traced to other DNA sequences in this sample. V is TRBV27 and J is TRBJ2-7, with TRBD2 matching over 10 bases. J lost 2 bases, V lost 6 bases, and 4 bases had no gene match. The CDR3 runs 14 residues. The V gene's germline CDR1 is MNHEY and CDR2 SMNVEV (reference sequence). The CDR3 region has the DNA TGTGCCAGCAGCTACCTAGCGGGAGCCTACGAGCAGTACTTC. The encoded protein is CASSYLAGAYEQYF.

The chain combines TRBV5-6 with TRBJ1-1, with D unresolved. Trimming took 1 base from V and 4 from J, leaving 8 bases between them. The CDR3 length is 13 residues. CDR1 SGHDT and CDR2 YYEEEE come from the germline V gene. The CDR3 reads CASSLIGGTEAFF. The CDR3 bases are TGTGCCAGCAGCTTGATAGGCGGCACTGAAGCTTTCTTT.

As regards this clone: Other DNA sequences in this sample translate to the same CDR3. The rearrangement joins TRBV10-3 to TRBJ1-1, with D unclear. V lost 6 bases and J 1 base, leaving 9 bases between the germline ends. Germline V gene sequence: CDR1 ENHRY, CDR2 SYGVKD. CDR3 length equals 13 residues. As DNA, the CDR3 is TGTGCCATCAGCTGGACGGAGAACACTGAAGCTTTCTTT. Translating it yields CAISWTENTEAFF.

The V and J genes are TRBV30 and TRBJ2-7; D may correspond to TRBD1 or TRBD2 (5 bases each). In germline, CDR1 is GTSNPN, CDR2 SVGIG (reference sequence). The V end was cut by 3 bases, the J end by 3 bases, with 18 bases between. The CDR3 totals 15 residues. DNA of the CDR3: TGTGCCTGGAGCCGACATCCCGGGACGTACTACGAGCAGTACTTC. Its translation is CAWSRHPGTYYEQYF.

The chain couples TRBV5-1 to TRBJ2-6, with D hard to call. The CDR3 totals 14 residues. Germline V gives CDR1 SGHRS, CDR2 YFSETQ. The V and J ends lost 4 bases and 4 bases respectively, with 9 bases between them. Here the CDR3 DNA reads TGCGCCAGCAGCCAAGGTGGGGGGGCCAACGTCCTGACTTTC. It encodes CASSQGGGANVLTF.

The V and J genes are TRBV5-4 and TRBJ2-1, with TRBD2 matching over 10 bases. Germline V gene data show CDR1 as SGHNT and CDR2 as YYREEE (reference sequence). The CDR3 runs to 15 residues. Trimming removed 3 bases from V and 4 bases from J; junction bases left unmatched: 4. The DNA for the CDR3 is TGTGCCAGCAGCTCCCAGACTAGCGGGTACAATGAGCAGTTCTTC. Residues: CASSSQTSGYNEQFF.

V usage is TRBV18 and J usage is TRBJ2-5; D is possibly TRBD1 (6 bases). The CDR3 sequence is 14 residues long. CDR1 and CDR2 (germline): KGHSH, LQKENI. Trimming pared 3 bases from V and 5 bases from J, leaving 13 bases between. The CDR3 DNA sequence: TGTGCCAGCTCACCGCAGGGGACGGGGGAGACCCAGTACTTC. Protein sequence: CASSPQGTGETQYF.

The chain has TRBV5-4 and TRBJ1-1; D is undetermined. The CDR3 covers 13 residues. Trimming stripped 2 bases from V and 3 bases from J, with 8 bases between. Germline CDR1 SGHNT, CDR2 YYREEE (reference sequence). The CDR3 bases are TGTGCCAGCAGCTTAGTGGTGGACACTGAAGCTTTCTTT. It yields the protein CASSLVVDTEAFF.

The chain joins TRBV6-1 to TRBJ2-2; D perhaps matches TRBD1 (6 bases). The CDR3 spans 13 residues. The germline V gene encodes CDR1 MNHNS and CDR2 SASEGT. The V and J ends lost 10 bases and 7 bases respectively, with 16 bases between them. CDR3 nucleotides: TGTGCCACCAACAGGGCGGTGAGCGGGGAGCTGTTTTTT. Protein: CATNRAVSGELFF.

The CDR3 loop is CASSASGTGGEQYF. DNA for the CDR3: TGCGCCAGCAGCGCTTCCGGGACAGGGGGCGAGCAGTACTTC. The rearrangement links TRBV5-1 to TRBJ2-7; 11 positions match TRBD1. The CDR3 contains 14 residues. Germline V lookup: CDR1 SGHRS, CDR2 YFSETQ. The V gene end was trimmed by 4 bases and the J gene end by 6 bases; junction bases not matched to a gene: 6.

This chain uses TRBV7-9 with TRBJ1-1; D gene ambiguous. The CDR3 has 15 residues. V lost 0 bases and J lost 5, with 13 bases in between. Germline-derived CDR1 and CDR2 are SEHNR and FQNEAQ (reference sequence). CDR3: CASSLAVLPGTEAFF. As DNA, the CDR3 is TGTGCCAGCAGCTTAGCTGTCCTACCCGGGACTGAAGCTTTCTTT.

V gene TRBV11-1 combines with J gene TRBJ2-3; D is ambiguous. Trimming removed 5 bases from V and 2 bases from J, with 8 bases in between. Germline V gives CDR1 SGHAT, CDR2 FQDESV (reference sequence). The CDR3 has 13 amino acids. In nucleotides, the CDR3 is TGTGCCAGCAGCCCCCGGAACACAGATACGCAGTATTTT. Amino acids: CASSPRNTDTQYF.

The J gene is TRBJ1-2, the V gene TRBV5-6; 9 bases match TRBD1. J lost 4 bases, V lost 0 bases, and 7 bases had no gene match. The CDR3 loop spans 16 amino acids. Germline V lookup: CDR1 SGHDT, CDR2 YYEEEE. CDR3 nucleotide sequence: TGTGCCAGCAGCTTGGCACCGGGACAGGGAGGCTATGGCTACACCTTC. Its protein is CASSLAPGQGGYGYTF.

V is TRBV10-1 and J is TRBJ2-7, with TRBD2 identical over 8 bases. The CDR3 has 16 amino acids. Germline V gives CDR1 WNHNN, CDR2 SYGVQD (reference sequence). The V and J ends lost 8 bases and 1 base, in that order; junction bases with no gene match: 13. CDR3 sequence reads: CASLRFRLALSYEQYF. The DNA of the CDR3 is TGCGCCAGCCTAAGGTTCCGACTAGCGTTGTCCTACGAGCAGTACTTC.

The V call is TRBV18, the J call TRBJ1-6, with D possibly TRBD1 on 5 matching bases. This CDR3 is built from 15 residues. Trimming stripped 3 bases from V and 7 bases from J, with 13 bases between. The germline V gene has CDR1 KGHSH and CDR2 LQKENI. The chain's CDR3 is CASSPRGIMNSPLHF. Here the CDR3 DNA reads TGTGCCAGCTCACCCCGGGGGATAATGAATTCACCCCTCCACTTT.

This chain uses TRBV5-1 with TRBJ1-5, with TRBD1 as a possible D gene (5 bases). The V end lost 5 bases, the J end lost 2 bases, and 14 bases lay between the germline ends. Germline V lookup: CDR1 SGHRS, CDR2 YFSETQ. The CDR3 is 15 residues long. The CDR3 loop reads CASRSNPTGNQPQHF. Written as DNA, the CDR3 is TGCGCCAGCAGATCTAATCCGACAGGCAATCAGCCCCAGCATTTT.